The T cell receptor (beta chain) described here comes from a study of T cells in Graves' hyperthyroidism and ophthalmopathy. The TCR beta CDR3 regions underwent amplification using RNA transcripts as the source. HTBI primers were the set used in a first-round RT-PCR of the TCR CDR3. MiXCR, run by TCRdb on the multiplex PCR reads, gives a single entry per CDR3 protein. The sample holds hundreds of thousands of distinct CDR3 sequences; roughly 19% are singletons and the top ten take under 45%. V was trimmed by 6 bases and J by 0 bases, leaving 20 bases between them. The length of the CDR3 is 17 residues. In germline, CDR1 is DFQATT, CDR2 SNEGSKA (reference sequence). The diagnoses drew upon clinical symptoms, serum thyroxine and TRAb, thyroid ultrasound and orbital computed tomography. This clonotype was counted a few times. Its antigen is unknown. Findings of the study overall: For ophthalmopathy, model prediction preceded onset by a median around 7 months.

The sequenced sample was blood. This sequence originates from a middle-aged man with Graves' ophthalmopathy. The rearrangement uses TRBV20-1 and TRBJ1-4; weak D call: TRBD1 (6 bases). DNA for the CDR3: TGCAGTGCCCCGAGACAGGAGGGCTTTGCAACTAATGAAAAACTGTTTTTT. Translating it yields CSAPRQEGFATNEKLFF.